The present T cell receptor beta chain was sequenced within a study of early T cells in non-severe SARS-CoV-2 infection. Study context: Bulk RNA isolated from unsorted whole blood underwent sequencing; chains were not paired.

A few counts support this clonotype. The CDR3 has 13 residues. Trimming removed 4 bases from V and 6 bases from J, with 9 bases in between. CDR1 and CDR2 (germline): MNHEY, SVGEGT. TCRdb reprocessed the 5' RACE reads via MiXCR and lists one record per CDR3 protein. The profile covers about 48,000 distinct CDR3 sequences, with 8.5% to 10% appearing a single time and about 8% taken by the ten largest. Material for sequencing was whole blood. The genes are TRBV6-2 or TRBV6-3 and TRBJ2-2; D call uncertain. The TCR comes from an adult who was a healthcare worker with PCR-confirmed SARS-CoV-2 infection or an uninfected control (not recorded which). As DNA, the CDR3 is TGTGCCAGCAGTTCAAGGGTACCCGGGGAGCTGTTTTTT. Protein sequence: CASSSRVPGELFF.